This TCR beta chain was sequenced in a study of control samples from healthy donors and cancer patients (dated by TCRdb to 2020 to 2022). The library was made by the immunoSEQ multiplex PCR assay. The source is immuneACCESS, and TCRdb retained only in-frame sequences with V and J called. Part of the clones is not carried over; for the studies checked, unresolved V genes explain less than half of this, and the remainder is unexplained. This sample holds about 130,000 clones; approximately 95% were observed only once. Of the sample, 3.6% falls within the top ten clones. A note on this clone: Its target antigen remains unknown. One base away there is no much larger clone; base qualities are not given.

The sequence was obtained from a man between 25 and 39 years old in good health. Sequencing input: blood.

The CDR3 protein: CASRGNRYNEQFF. At the DNA level, the sequence is TGTGCCAGCAGGGGCAACAGGTACAATGAGCAGTTCTTC. The chain employs TRBV28 and TRBJ2-1; TRBD1 could be the D gene, as 5 bases match. Its CDR3 holds 13 amino acids, cysteine through phenylalanine. Of the read, only the CDR3 DNA is kept; its 39 bases are in frame from base 1. Relative to germline, V is 6 bases shorter and J is 4 bases shorter, with 10 bases between their ends. The germline V gene supplies CDR1 MDHEN and CDR2 SYDVKM.